One TCR beta chain is described in this entry. What it binds is not known. Each CDR3 protein gets one entry after TCRdb re-called the 5' RACE reads with MiXCR. The sample lists 1.5 million to 2 million distinct CDR3 sequences; roughly 35% were seen once. This sample is drawn from a study of identical twins. Whole-study results and caveats: Models underestimated out-of-frame TCR alpha sharing in monozygotic twins.

Healthy Caucasians provided all donations. CDR3 length equals 16 residues. The germline CDR1 and CDR2 sequences are SGHVS and FNYEAQ. V was clipped by 1 base and J by 0 bases, with 12 bases between them. The TCR originated in a newborn girl in good health. The sample comprised cord blood. This chain links TRBV7-6 with TRBJ1-2; D is perhaps TRBD1 (5 bases). CDR3: CASSLGTGLANYGYTF. CDR3 bases: TGTGCCAGCAGCTTAGGCACAGGATTAGCTAACTATGGCTACACCTTC.